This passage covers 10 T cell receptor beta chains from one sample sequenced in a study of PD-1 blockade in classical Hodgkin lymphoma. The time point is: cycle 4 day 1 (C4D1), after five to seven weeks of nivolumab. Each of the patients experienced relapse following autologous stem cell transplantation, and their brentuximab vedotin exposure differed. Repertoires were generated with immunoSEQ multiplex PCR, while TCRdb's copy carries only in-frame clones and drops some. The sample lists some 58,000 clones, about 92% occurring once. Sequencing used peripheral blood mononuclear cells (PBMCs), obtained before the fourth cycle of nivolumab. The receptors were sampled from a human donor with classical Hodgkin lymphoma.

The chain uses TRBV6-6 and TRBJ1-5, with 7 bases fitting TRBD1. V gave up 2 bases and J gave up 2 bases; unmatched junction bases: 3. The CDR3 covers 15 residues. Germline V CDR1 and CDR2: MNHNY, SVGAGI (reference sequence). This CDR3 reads CASSYRQGGNQPQHF. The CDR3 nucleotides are TGTGCCAGCAGTTACCGGCAGGGGGGCAATCAGCCCCAGCATTTT.

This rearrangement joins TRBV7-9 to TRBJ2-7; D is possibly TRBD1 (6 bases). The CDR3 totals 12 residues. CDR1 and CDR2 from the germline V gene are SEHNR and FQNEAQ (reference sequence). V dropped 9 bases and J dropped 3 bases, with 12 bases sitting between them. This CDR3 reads CASSHRVYEQYF. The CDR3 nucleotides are TGTGCCAGTTCACACAGGGTCTACGAGCAGTACTTC.

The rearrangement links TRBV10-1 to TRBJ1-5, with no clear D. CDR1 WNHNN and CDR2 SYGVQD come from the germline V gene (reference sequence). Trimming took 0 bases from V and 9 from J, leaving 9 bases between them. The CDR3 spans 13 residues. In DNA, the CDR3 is TGCGCCAGCAGTGAGTCGCCCTCAGGGCCCCAGCATTTT. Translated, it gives CASSESPSGPQHF.

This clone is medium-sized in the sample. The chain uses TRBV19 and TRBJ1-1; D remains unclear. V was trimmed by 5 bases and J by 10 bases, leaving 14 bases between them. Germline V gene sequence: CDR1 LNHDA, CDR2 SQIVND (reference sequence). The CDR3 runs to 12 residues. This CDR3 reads CASSPTAHGAFF. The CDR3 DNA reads TGTGCCAGTAGTCCAACTGCGCATGGAGCTTTCTTT.

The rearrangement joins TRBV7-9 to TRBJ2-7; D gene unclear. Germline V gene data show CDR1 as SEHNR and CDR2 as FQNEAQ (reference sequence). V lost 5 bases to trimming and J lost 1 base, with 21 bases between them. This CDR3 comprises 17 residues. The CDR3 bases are TGTGCCAGCAGCCCCCTCGGGTGGCGTGGGGAATCCTACGAGCAGTACTTC. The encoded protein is CASSPLGWRGESYEQYF.

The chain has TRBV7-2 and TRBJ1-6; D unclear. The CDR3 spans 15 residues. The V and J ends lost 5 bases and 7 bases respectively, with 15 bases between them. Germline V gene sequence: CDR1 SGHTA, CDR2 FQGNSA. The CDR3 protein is CASSRVVHSNSPLHF. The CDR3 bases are TGTGCCAGCAGCCGTGTCGTACATTCAAATTCACCCCTCCACTTT.

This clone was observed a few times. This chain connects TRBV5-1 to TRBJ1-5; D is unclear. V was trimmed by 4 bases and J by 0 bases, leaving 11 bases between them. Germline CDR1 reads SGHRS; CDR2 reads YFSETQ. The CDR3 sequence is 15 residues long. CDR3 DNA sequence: TGCGCCAGCAGCCGCTCCGGCGATAGCAATCAGCCCCAGCATTTT. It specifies CASSRSGDSNQPQHF.

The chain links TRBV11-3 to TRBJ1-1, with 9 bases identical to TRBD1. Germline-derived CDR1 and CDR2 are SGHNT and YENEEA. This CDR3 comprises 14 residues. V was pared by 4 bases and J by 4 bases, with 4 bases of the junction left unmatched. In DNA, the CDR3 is TGTGCCAGCAGCTCCGGGGGACAGGGCACTGAAGCTTTCTTT. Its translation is CASSSGGQGTEAFF.

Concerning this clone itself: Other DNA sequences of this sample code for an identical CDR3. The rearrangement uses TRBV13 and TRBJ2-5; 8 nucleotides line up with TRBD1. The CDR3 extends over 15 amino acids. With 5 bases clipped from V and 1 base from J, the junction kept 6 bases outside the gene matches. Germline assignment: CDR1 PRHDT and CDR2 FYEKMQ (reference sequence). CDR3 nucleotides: TGTGCCAGCAGCACCCGGACAGGGACCCAAGAGACCCAGTACTTC. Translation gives CASSTRTGTQETQYF.

The CDR3, as DNA: TGTGCCAGCAGTGAATCCCCCCGGGACAACTCCTACAATGAGCAGTTCTTC. It encodes CASSESPRDNSYNEQFF. The chain employs TRBV6-1 and TRBJ2-1; D is perhaps TRBD1 (6 bases). CDR1 and CDR2 (germline): MNHNS, SASEGT. This CDR3 is built from 17 residues. V dropped 2 bases and J dropped 0 bases, with 14 bases sitting between them.